The rows below give T cell receptor beta chains drawn from one sample of a study of beta chain features in type 1 diabetes. Assay: immunoSEQ multiplex PCR; the TCRdb copy retains only in-frame clones and omits some. The sample shows some 640,000 clones, over 12% of them seen only once. Sequenced: naive CD4+ T cells from blood. Source of these receptors: a man between 18 and 29 years old with type 1 diabetes. Both conserved end residues are part of each CDR3. The order of the fields is clone size, V gene, CDR3 protein. Expanded clones are given a class, and other clones once, few, many or no size at all.

clone_size: NA; v_call: TRBV7-2; cdr3_aa: CASSSLGGQVYEQYF
clone_size: NA; v_call: TRBV4-2; cdr3_aa: CASSRGYGPYEQYF
clone_size: NA; v_call: TRBV15; cdr3_aa: CATSSGQNNYGYTF
clone_size: NA; v_call: TRBV7-9; cdr3_aa: CASSALRASGGAHEQYF
clone_size: few; v_call: TRBV9; cdr3_aa: CASSVRPLRAQYF
clone_size: NA; v_call: TRBV6-7; cdr3_aa: CASSYSGTGCADTQYF
clone_size: few; v_call: TRBV7-3; cdr3_aa: CASSLIGEQFF
clone_size: NA; v_call: TRBV2; cdr3_aa: CASSEERLQETQYF
clone_size: few; v_call: TRBV2; cdr3_aa: CASSETSGAGELFF
clone_size: few; v_call: TRBV30; cdr3_aa: CAWNRGDEKLFF
clone_size: NA; v_call: TRBV28; cdr3_aa: CASSPREKLFF
clone_size: few; v_call: TRBV5-1; cdr3_aa: CASSSGQPPYEQYF
clone_size: NA; v_call: TRBV28; cdr3_aa: CASSFPPYGYTF
clone_size: few; v_call: TRBV30; cdr3_aa: CACRTSSYNEQFF
clone_size: NA; v_call: TRBV6-5; cdr3_aa: CASKPGDPLGKLFF
clone_size: few; v_call: TRBV6-1; cdr3_aa: CASSFPGTDTQYF
clone_size: few; v_call: TRBV7-2; cdr3_aa: CASSLRGDYRQETQYF
clone_size: NA; v_call: TRBV27; cdr3_aa: CASSLGVSGPYEQYF
clone_size: few; v_call: TRBV5-4; cdr3_aa: CASTPPPGAMGTDTQYF
clone_size: NA; v_call: TRBV9; cdr3_aa: CASSGEGIGNSPLHF
clone_size: NA; v_call: TRBV6-1; cdr3_aa: CASSVSGVANYGYTF
clone_size: few; v_call: TRBV5-4; cdr3_aa: CASSPQRNQETQYF
clone_size: few; v_call: TRBV18; cdr3_aa: CASSPGTRSTNEQFF
clone_size: NA; v_call: TRBV7-9; cdr3_aa: CASSFRRQADGYTF
clone_size: NA; v_call: TRBV30; cdr3_aa: CAWSWLARSYEQYF
clone_size: NA; v_call: TRBV7-9; cdr3_aa: CAGPRSTDTQYF
clone_size: NA; v_call: TRBV9; cdr3_aa: CASSVGGSYNEQFF
clone_size: NA; v_call: TRBV27; cdr3_aa: CASSPAGTGGRWGTEAFF
clone_size: few; v_call: TRBV6-4; cdr3_aa: CASSPWENTGELFF
clone_size: few; v_call: TRBV6-5; cdr3_aa: CASSYSIGNTIYF
clone_size: few; v_call: TRBV9; cdr3_aa: CASSVLAGSSYNEQFF
clone_size: few; v_call: TRBV7-7; cdr3_aa: CASSMSGGAYNEQFF
clone_size: few; v_call: TRBV7-9; cdr3_aa: CASSFPTDNYGYTF
clone_size: NA; v_call: TRBV13; cdr3_aa: CASSRLGQGGGYTF
clone_size: NA; v_call: TRBV5-1; cdr3_aa: CASSSTPGTTTNEQFF
clone_size: NA; v_call: TRBV27; cdr3_aa: CASRKGYGYTF
clone_size: NA; v_call: TRBV30; cdr3_aa: CAWSTVGGYTF
clone_size: NA; v_call: TRBV6-4; cdr3_aa: CASSEVPGVTEAFF
clone_size: NA; v_call: TRBV19; cdr3_aa: CASSYLGGYEQFF
clone_size: NA; v_call: TRBV30; cdr3_aa: CAWGSRRVSGAGETQYF
clone_size: NA; v_call: TRBV19; cdr3_aa: CASSIPGAPVEAFF
clone_size: few; v_call: TRBV7-9; cdr3_aa: CASDGSGKDKNIQYF
clone_size: few; v_call: TRBV15; cdr3_aa: CATSPEIGLRTDTQYF
clone_size: NA; v_call: TRBV4-2; cdr3_aa: CASSQVSSVNSYNEQFF
clone_size: few; v_call: TRBV30; cdr3_aa: CAWNSGGLGDTQYF
clone_size: few; v_call: TRBV30; cdr3_aa: CAWSYVDEQYF
clone_size: NA; v_call: TRBV6-1; cdr3_aa: CASSERDRGFTDTQYF
clone_size: NA; v_call: TRBV7-2; cdr3_aa: CASSLTGGIQETQYF
clone_size: few; v_call: TRBV2; cdr3_aa: CASRRDRNSPLHF
clone_size: few; v_call: TRBV20-1; cdr3_aa: CSARSPQYF
clone_size: few; v_call: TRBV7-2; cdr3_aa: CASSLMGAKNIQYF
clone_size: NA; v_call: TRBV7-2; cdr3_aa: CASSSSGTSEQYF
clone_size: few; v_call: TRBV29-1; cdr3_aa: CSATGQGPHEQYF
clone_size: few; v_call: TRBV5-4; cdr3_aa: CASSLEASGAEQYF
clone_size: NA; v_call: TRBV19; cdr3_aa: CASSIGTRGVYTF
clone_size: NA; v_call: TRBV29-1; cdr3_aa: CSVEGAVRSDTQYF
clone_size: NA; v_call: TRBV5-1; cdr3_aa: CASSLESGDRYNEQFF
clone_size: NA; v_call: TRBV11-3; cdr3_aa: CASSLRSTGQGTDTQYF
clone_size: NA; v_call: TRBV7-6; cdr3_aa: CASSWEGFRETQYF